The clone carrying this T cell receptor (beta chain) was picked up a small number of times. Its antigen is still unknown. Germline CDR1 reads KGHSH; CDR2 reads LQKENI. V gave up 3 bases and J gave up 5 bases, with 14 bases separating them. This CDR3 has 15 amino acids. The source of the sample is a study of blood T cells in healthy people across ages. Looking at the study overall: Template-switching capture recovered about one barcoded beta molecule per two T cells.

Findings and limits, study-wide: The donors' CMV status was not determined, possibly confounding changes in expanded clonotypes.

With a J-beta primer mix and a sample-barcoded 5' primer, a second PCR ran about 7 to 12 cycles. TCRdb called the 5' RACE reads again in MiXCR, with one record for every CDR3 protein. The sample lists approximately 800,000 distinct CDR3 sequences, roughly 60% occurring once. The receptor comes from a man aged 30 to 45 in good health. The chain is built from TRBV18 and TRBJ2-1; possibly TRBD1 for D (6 bases). The sequencing sample was made of blood. The CDR3 region has the DNA TGTGCCAGCTCACCGCCCGGGACACCCAACAATGAGCAGTTCTTC. The encoded protein is CASSPPGTPNNEQFF.